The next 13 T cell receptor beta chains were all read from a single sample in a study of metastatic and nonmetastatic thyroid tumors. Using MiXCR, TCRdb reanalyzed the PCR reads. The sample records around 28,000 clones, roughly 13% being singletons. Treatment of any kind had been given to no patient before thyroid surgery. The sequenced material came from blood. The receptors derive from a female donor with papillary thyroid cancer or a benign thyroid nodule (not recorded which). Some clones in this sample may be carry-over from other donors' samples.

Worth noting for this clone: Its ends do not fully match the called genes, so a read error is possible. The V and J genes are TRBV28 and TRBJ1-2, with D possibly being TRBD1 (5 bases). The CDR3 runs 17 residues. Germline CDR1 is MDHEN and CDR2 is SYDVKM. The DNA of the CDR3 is TGTGCCAGCAGTTTAAAGGGGTACGCCGGGGGAAGCTATGGCTACACATTC. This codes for CASSLKGYAGGSYGYTF.

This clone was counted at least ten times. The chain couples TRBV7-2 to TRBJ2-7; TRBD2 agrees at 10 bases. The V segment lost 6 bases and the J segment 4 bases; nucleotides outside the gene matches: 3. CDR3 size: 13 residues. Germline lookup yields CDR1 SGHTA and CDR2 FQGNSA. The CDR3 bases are TGTGCCAGCAGAGCGGGAGGGCTATACGAGCAGTACTTC. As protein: CASRAGGLYEQYF.

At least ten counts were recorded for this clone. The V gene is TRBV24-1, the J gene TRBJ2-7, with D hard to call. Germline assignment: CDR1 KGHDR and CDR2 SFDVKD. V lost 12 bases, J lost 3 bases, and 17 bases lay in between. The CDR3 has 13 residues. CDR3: CAPYDHHLYEQYF. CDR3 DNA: TGTGCCCCCTACGACCATCACCTCTACGAGCAGTACTTC.

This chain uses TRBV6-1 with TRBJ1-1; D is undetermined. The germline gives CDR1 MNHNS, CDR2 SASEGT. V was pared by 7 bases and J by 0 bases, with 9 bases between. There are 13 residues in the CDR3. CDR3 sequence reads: CASIGDLNTEAFF. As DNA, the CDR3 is TGTGCCAGCATCGGGGATCTGAACACTGAAGCTTTCTTT.

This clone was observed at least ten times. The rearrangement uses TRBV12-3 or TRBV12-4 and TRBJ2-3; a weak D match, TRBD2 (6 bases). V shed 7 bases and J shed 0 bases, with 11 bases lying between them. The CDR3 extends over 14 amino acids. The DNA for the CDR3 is TGTGCCAGCAATAGCGGATCTAGCACAGATACGCAGTATTTT. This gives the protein CASNSGSSTDTQYF.

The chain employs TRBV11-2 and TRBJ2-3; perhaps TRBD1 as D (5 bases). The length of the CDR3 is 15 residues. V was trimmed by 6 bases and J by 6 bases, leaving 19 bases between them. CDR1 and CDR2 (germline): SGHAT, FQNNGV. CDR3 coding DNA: TGTGCCAGCAGTTCACGTCTTGGGGCTGCGGATACGCAGTATTTT. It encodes CASSSRLGAADTQYF.

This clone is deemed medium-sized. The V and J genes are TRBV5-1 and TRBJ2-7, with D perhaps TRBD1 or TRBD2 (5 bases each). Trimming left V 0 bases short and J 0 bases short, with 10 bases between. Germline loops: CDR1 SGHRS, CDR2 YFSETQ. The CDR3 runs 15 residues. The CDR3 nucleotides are TGCGCCAGCAGCTTGGCCTGGGGGAACTCCTACGAGCAGTACTTC. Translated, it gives CASSLAWGNSYEQYF.

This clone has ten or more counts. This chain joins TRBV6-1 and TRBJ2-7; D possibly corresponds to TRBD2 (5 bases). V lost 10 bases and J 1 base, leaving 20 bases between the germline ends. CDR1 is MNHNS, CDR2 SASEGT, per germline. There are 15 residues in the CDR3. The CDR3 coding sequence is TGTGCCAACTCATTTCGGGGTGGAGGATCCTACGAGCAGTACTTC. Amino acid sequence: CANSFRGGGSYEQYF.

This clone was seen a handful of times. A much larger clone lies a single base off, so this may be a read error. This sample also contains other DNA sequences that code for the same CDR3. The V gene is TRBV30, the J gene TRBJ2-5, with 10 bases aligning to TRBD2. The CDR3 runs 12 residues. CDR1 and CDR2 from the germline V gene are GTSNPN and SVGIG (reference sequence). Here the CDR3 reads CAWGTSVETQYF. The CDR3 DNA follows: TGTGCCTGGGGGACTAGCGTTGAGACTCAGTACTTC.

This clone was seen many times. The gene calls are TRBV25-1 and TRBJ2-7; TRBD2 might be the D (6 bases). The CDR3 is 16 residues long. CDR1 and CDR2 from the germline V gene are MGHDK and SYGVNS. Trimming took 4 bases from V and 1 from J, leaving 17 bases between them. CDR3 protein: CASSGRGDWWSYEQYF. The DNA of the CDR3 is TGTGCCAGCAGTGGGAGAGGGGACTGGTGGTCCTACGAGCAGTACTTC.

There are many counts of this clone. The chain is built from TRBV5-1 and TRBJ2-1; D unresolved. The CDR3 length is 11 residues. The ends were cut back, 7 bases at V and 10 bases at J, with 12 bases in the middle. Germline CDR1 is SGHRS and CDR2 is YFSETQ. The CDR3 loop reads CASYPPCEQFF. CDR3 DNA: TGCGCCAGCTATCCCCCATGCGAGCAGTTCTTC.

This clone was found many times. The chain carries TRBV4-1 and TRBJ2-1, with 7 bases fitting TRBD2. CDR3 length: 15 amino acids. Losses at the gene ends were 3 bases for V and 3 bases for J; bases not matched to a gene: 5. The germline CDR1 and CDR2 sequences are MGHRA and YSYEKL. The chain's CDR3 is CASSQLGRGYNEQFF. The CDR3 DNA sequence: TGCGCCAGCAGCCAGTTGGGGAGGGGCTACAATGAGCAGTTCTTC.

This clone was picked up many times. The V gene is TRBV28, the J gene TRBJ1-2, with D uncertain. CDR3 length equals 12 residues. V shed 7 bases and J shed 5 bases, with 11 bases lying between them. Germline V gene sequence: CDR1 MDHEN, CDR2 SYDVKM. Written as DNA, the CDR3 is TGTGCCAGCACGGCTTTCGGATATGGCTACACCTTC. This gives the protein CASTAFGYGYTF.